These 5 T cell receptor beta chains originate from one sample sequenced in a study of cytomegalovirus exposure and HLA in healthy donors. TCRdb keeps only in-frame clones here, not all; method: immunoSEQ multiplex PCR. The data contain roughly 68,000 clones, under 96% of them singletons. Sequenced material: PBMCs. The receptor source for this set is a woman between 18 and 30 years old in good health and CMV-seropositive.

The rearrangement uses TRBV30 and TRBJ2-7; 7 nucleotides align to TRBD1. CDR1 is GTSNPN, CDR2 SVGIG, per germline (reference sequence). This CDR3 comprises 16 residues. V shed 1 base, J shed 2 bases, and the junction held 11 bases outside the gene matches. CDR3 sequence: CAWSALGQSPPYEQYF. DNA of the CDR3: TGTGCCTGGAGTGCTTTGGGACAGTCCCCCCCCTACGAGCAGTACTTC.

The rearrangement links TRBV19 to TRBJ2-7; perhaps TRBD1 as D (6 bases). V was cut by 6 bases and J by 1 base, with 7 bases left in between. The germline gives CDR1 LNHDA, CDR2 SQIVND (reference sequence). The CDR3 has 12 amino acids. The CDR3 region has the DNA TGTGCCAGTAGCGGACAGTCCTACGAGCAGTACTTC. Translated: CASSGQSYEQYF.

The genes are TRBV30 and TRBJ2-2, with TRBD2 matching over 14 bases. J was trimmed by 5 bases and V by 1 base; bases with no gene match: 3. The germline gives CDR1 GTSNPN, CDR2 SVGIG (reference sequence). CDR3 length equals 16 residues. For the CDR3, the DNA is TGTGCCTGGAGTGGACTAGCGGGAGGGCTGACCGGGGAGCTGTTTTTT. This codes for CAWSGLAGGLTGELFF.

V usage is TRBV4-3 and J usage is TRBJ2-3; 7 nucleotides match TRBD2. Looked up from germline, CDR1 is LGHNA and CDR2 is YSLEER. The junction had 5 bases not matched to a gene; V was cut back by 0 bases and J by 5 bases. This CDR3 region has 15 residues. The CDR3: CASSQDLGREDTQYF. The CDR3 nucleotides are TGCGCCAGCAGCCAAGATTTGGGGAGGGAAGATACGCAGTATTTT.

V and J are TRBV18 and TRBJ2-1, with TRBD2 matching 9 bases. Germline assignment: CDR1 KGHSH and CDR2 LQKENI. V was clipped by 2 bases and J by 4 bases; unmatched bases: 6. CDR3 length: 16 residues. The CDR3 DNA reads TGTGCCAGCTCACCAATAGCGGGAGTACCTTACAATGAGCAGTTCTTC. Translating gives CASSPIAGVPYNEQFF.